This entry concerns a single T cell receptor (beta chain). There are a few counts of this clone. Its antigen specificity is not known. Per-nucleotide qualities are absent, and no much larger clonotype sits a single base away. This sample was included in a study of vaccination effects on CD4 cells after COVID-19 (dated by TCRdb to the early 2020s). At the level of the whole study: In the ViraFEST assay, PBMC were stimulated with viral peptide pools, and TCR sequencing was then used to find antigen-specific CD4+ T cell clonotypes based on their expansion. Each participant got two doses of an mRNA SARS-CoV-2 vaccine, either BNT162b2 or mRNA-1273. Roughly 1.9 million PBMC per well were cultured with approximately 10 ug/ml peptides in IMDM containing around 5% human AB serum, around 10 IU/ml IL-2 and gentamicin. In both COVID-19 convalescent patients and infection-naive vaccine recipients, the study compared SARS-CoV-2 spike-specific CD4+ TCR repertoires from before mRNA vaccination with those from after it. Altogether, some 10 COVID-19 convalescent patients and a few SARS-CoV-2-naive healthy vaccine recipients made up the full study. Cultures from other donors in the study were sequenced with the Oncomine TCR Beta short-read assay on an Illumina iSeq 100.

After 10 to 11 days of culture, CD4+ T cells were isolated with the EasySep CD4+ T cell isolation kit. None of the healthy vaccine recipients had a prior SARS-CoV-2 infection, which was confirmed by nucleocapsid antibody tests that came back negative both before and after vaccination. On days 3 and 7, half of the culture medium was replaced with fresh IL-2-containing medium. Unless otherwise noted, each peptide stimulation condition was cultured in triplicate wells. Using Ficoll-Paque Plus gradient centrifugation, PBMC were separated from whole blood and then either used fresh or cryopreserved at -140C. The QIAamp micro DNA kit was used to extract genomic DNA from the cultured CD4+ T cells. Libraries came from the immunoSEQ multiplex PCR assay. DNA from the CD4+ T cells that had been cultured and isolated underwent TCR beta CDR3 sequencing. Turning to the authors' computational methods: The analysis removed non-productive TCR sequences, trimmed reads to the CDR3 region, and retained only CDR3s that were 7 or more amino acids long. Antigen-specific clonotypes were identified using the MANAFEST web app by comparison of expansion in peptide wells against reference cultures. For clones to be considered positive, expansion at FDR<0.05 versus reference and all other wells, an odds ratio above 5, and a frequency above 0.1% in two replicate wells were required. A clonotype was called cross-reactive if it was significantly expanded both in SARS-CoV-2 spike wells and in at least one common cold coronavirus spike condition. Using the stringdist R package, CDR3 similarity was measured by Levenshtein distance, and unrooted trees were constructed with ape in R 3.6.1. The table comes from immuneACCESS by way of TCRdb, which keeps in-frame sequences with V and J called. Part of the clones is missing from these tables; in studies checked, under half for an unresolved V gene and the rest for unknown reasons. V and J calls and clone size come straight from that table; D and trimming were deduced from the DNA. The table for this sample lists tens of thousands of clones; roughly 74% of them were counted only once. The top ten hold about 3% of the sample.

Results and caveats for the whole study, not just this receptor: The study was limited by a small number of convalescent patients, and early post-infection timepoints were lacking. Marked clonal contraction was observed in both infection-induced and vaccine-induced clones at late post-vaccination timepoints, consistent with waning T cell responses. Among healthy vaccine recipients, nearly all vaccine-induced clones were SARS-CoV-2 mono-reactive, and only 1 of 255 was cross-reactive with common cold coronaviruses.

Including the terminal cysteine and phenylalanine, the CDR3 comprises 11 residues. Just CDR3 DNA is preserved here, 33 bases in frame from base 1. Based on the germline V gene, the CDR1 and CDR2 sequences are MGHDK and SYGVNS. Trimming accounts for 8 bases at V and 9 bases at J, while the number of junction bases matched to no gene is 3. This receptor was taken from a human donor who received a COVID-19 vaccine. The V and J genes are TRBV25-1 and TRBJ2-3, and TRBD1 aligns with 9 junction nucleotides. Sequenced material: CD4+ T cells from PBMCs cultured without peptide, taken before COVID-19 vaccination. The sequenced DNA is TGTGCCAGCGGAGGACAGGGGACGCAGTATTTT. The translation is CASGGQGTQYF.